The following is a T cell receptor (beta chain) sequence with its context. Its antigen remains unknown. These data originate in a study of OX40 agonist ivuxolimab in advanced cancers. Whole-study findings and limits: Dose levels from 0.1 to 3.0 mg/kg saw CD4+ and CD8+ blood T cells expand clonally by week 6.

Between the trimmed V and J ends, which lost 5 bases and 5 bases, there was a span of 16 bases. The CDR3 covers 14 residues. Germline assignment: CDR1 SGHNT and CDR2 YENEEA. Here immunoSEQ multiplex PCR was the method, and the copy in TCRdb shows in-frame clones only, minus some. This table holds 40,000 to 45,000 clones, approximately 90% found once. Sequences were derived from CD4+ or CD8+ T cells sorted from blood, sampled in a trial of the OX40 agonist ivuxolimab. This clonotype was obtained from an adult with an advanced solid tumor such as melanoma, head and neck, liver or kidney cancer. This sequence joins TRBV11-3 and TRBJ2-7; D is perhaps TRBD1 (6 bases). CDR3: CASSPRGFGNEQYF. DNA for the CDR3: TGTGCCAGCAGCCCGAGGGGGTTCGGGAACGAGCAGTACTTC.